Each of the 29 T cell receptor beta chains below was sequenced from the same sample in a study of T cell responses to AZD1222 COVID-19 vaccine (dated by TCRdb to about 2021). Library creation used the immunoSEQ multiplex PCR assay. Sourced from immuneACCESS, this table was stored by TCRdb with only in-frame sequences that have V and J called. A share of the clones is absent; for the studies checked, an unresolved V gene accounts for under half, and the remainder has no known explanation. The sample profile shows some 140,000 clones; approximately 95% of them were found once. The ten biggest clones cover 6% to 7.5% of the sample. The label giving this sample's time point can be read as: about 28 days (+/-7) after the second vaccine dose. The input for sequencing was peripheral blood, taken 28 days after the second AZD1222 dose. These receptors originate from an adult who received the AZD1222 COVID-19 vaccine.

V and J are TRBV6-1 and TRBJ2-7; D is perhaps TRBD1 or TRBD2 (5 bases each). V was pared by 2 bases and J by 3 bases, with 11 bases between. The CDR3 totals 14 residues. In germline, CDR1 is MNHNS, CDR2 SASEGT. Here the CDR3 DNA reads TGTGCCAGCAGTGAATCCTGGGGGAGCTACGAGCAGTACTTC. This gives the protein CASSESWGSYEQYF.

This clone has just one count. The genes are TRBV6-5 and TRBJ1-1; TRBD1 is a possible D gene (5 bases). The V gene's germline CDR1 is MNHEY and CDR2 SVGAGI. This CDR3 has 13 residues. Trimming shortened V by 5 bases and J by 5 bases, and 12 bases separated the two germline ends. The chain's CDR3 is CASSTTGRTEAFF. CDR3 nucleotides: TGTGCCAGCAGTACTACGGGGCGGACTGAAGCTTTCTTT.

This sequence joins TRBV11-2 and TRBJ1-1; unclear D gene. Per germline, CDR1 SGHAT and CDR2 FQNNGV. The germline V and J ends were trimmed by 5 bases and 5 bases, with 12 bases remaining between them. The CDR3 runs 13 residues. The CDR3 protein is CASSNLLETEAFF. In nucleotides, the CDR3 is TGTGCCAGCAGCAACCTACTGGAGACTGAAGCTTTCTTT.

V gene TRBV12-3 or TRBV12-4 combines with J gene TRBJ1-2; D remains ambiguous. This CDR3 contains 13 residues. Deletions cut 1 base from V and 3 bases from J, with 6 bases between. The CDR3 DNA reads as TGTGCCAGCAGTTTAGAGAGGGACTATGGCTACACCTTC. This gives the protein CASSLERDYGYTF.

The rearrangement links TRBV7-9 to TRBJ1-1; no definite D call. Between the trimmed V and J ends, which lost 1 base and 8 bases, there was a span of 8 bases. Germline V CDR1 and CDR2: SEHNR, FQNEAQ (reference sequence). There are 12 residues in the CDR3. DNA for the CDR3: TGTGCCAGCAGCTTAGGTCTAGGGGAAGCTTTCTTT. Protein product: CASSLGLGEAFF.

V is TRBV7-3 and J is TRBJ1-1, with 8 bases matching TRBD1. Losses at the gene ends were 6 bases for V and 1 base for J; bases not matched to a gene: 7. The CDR3 is 15 amino acids. Germline V gives CDR1 SGHTA, CDR2 FQGTGA. CDR3 nucleotides: TGTGCCAGCAGTCAACAGGGGGGAAGGAACACTGAAGCTTTCTTT. Translation gives CASSQQGGRNTEAFF.

The V and J genes are TRBV4-2 and TRBJ1-2; TRBD1 might be the D (5 bases). Germline CDR1 is LGHNA and CDR2 is YNFKEQ. The CDR3 is 19 residues long. The ends were cut back, 1 base at V and 8 bases at J, with 29 bases in the middle. As DNA, the CDR3 is TGTGCCAGCAGCCAAGGGCGCACCGGGGTTTACGGGGCAAGAGGAGGCTACACCTTC. Its translation: CASSQGRTGVYGARGGYTF.

This clone occurred once. V gene TRBV5-6 combines with J gene TRBJ2-3, with 8 bases that match TRBD2. The CDR3 is made up of 14 amino acids. CDR1 is SGHDT and CDR2 is YYEEEE in the germline V gene. Unmatched junction bases numbered 9, after V lost 7 bases and J lost 5 bases. Here the CDR3 reads CASRPGLAGDTQYF. The CDR3 region has the DNA TGTGCCAGCCGCCCAGGACTAGCAGGAGATACGCAGTATTTT. The full variable domain, in which reference TRBV5-6 and TRBJ2-3 provide the parts outside the CDR3, is DAGVTQSPTHLIKTRGQQVTLRCSPKSGHDTVSWYQQALGQGPQFIFQYYEEEERQRGNFPDRFSGHQFPNYSSELNVNALLLGDSALYLCASRPGLAGDTQYFGPGTRLTVL.

CDR3 coding DNA: TGTGCCAGCAGCACCCTGTCCGACACCACAGATACGCAGTATTTT. This codes for CASSTLSDTTDTQYF. The chain recombines TRBV11-2 with TRBJ2-3; no clear D. Germline V gives CDR1 SGHAT, CDR2 FQNNGV. V was clipped by 5 bases and J by 2 bases, with 14 bases between them. The CDR3 consists of 15 residues.

The CDR3 DNA follows: TGTGCCAGCAGTTACGAGGCAGGGGGAGGACAGCCCCAGCATTTT. Translating gives CASSYEAGGGQPQHF. The V gene is TRBV6-2 or TRBV6-3, the J gene TRBJ1-5; 7 nucleotides agree with TRBD1. V dropped 2 bases and J dropped 7; count of bases not matched to a gene: 8. The CDR3 has 15 residues. Germline V CDR1 and CDR2: MNHEY, SVGEGT.

The chain combines TRBV2 with TRBJ1-1; D is uncertain. Germline V lookup: CDR1 SNHLY, CDR2 FYNNEI. The V end lost 2 bases, the J end lost 1 base, and 5 bases lay between the germline ends. There are 13 residues in the CDR3. The CDR3: CASSERRNTEAFF. The CDR3 DNA sequence: TGTGCCAGCAGTGAACGGAGGAACACTGAAGCTTTCTTT.

The CDR3 here is CASSSDRGRQPQHF. The CDR3 DNA sequence: TGTGCCAGCAGTTCCGACAGGGGTCGGCAGCCCCAGCATTTT. The rearrangement uses TRBV6-5 and TRBJ1-5, with 8 nucleotides matching TRBD1. The CDR3 runs 14 residues. V was pared by 4 bases and J by 7 bases, with 6 bases of the junction left unmatched. Germline V gene lookup returns CDR1 MNHEY and CDR2 SVGAGI.

The chain recombines TRBV23-1 with TRBJ1-4, with TRBD1 matching 12 bases. TRBV23-1 is identified as an open reading frame with a role that is uncertain. The CDR3 is made up of 19 amino acids. V trimming: 3 bases; J trimming: 2 bases; junction bases outside the gene matches: 10. The CDR3 is CASSQWDWGQGATNEKLFF. CDR3 nucleotides: TGCGCCAGCAGTCAGTGGGACTGGGGACAGGGGGCGACTAATGAAAAACTGTTTTTT.

The rearrangement joins TRBV24-1 to TRBJ2-3, with 8 bases fitting TRBD1. The CDR3 is made up of 15 amino acids. Germline CDR1 is KGHDR and CDR2 is SFDVKD. Trimming removed 4 bases from V and 3 bases from J; junction bases left unmatched: 5. The CDR3 reads CATSESWTGTDTQYF. The CDR3 DNA follows: TGTGCCACCAGTGAGTCATGGACAGGGACAGATACGCAGTATTTT.

This sequence joins TRBV18 and TRBJ2-7, with D perhaps TRBD1 (5 bases). Trimming removed 3 bases at V and 8 bases at J, with 11 bases between. Germline V gene sequence: CDR1 KGHSH, CDR2 LQKENI. This CDR3 region has 12 residues. This CDR3 reads CASSPQGWKQYF. CDR3 nucleotides: TGTGCCAGCTCACCCCAGGGTTGGAAGCAGTACTTC. Full variable domain (rest looked up from reference TRBV18 and TRBJ2-7): NAGVMQNPRHLVRRRGQEARLRCSPMKGHSHVYWYRQLPEEGLKFMVYLQKENIIDESGMPKERFSAEFPKEGPSILRIQQVVRGDSAAYFCASSPQGWKQYFGPGTRLTVT.

The chain has TRBV20-1 and TRBJ1-5; 7 positions agree with TRBD1. This CDR3 comprises 13 residues. Per the germline V gene, CDR1 is DFQATT and CDR2 is SNEGSKA (reference sequence). The junction had 5 bases not matched to a gene; V was cut back by 5 bases and J by 4 bases. The CDR3 DNA sequence: TGCAGTGCTCGTGACAGGGAGAATCAGCCCCAGCATTTT. Its protein is CSARDRENQPQHF.

This chain links TRBV19 with TRBJ1-5; D ambiguous. The CDR3 is 13 residues long. Looked up from germline, CDR1 is LNHDA and CDR2 is SQIVND (reference sequence). V shed 2 bases and J shed 7 bases, with 9 bases lying between them. CDR3 residues: CASSISILQPQHF. The CDR3 DNA is TGTGCCAGTAGTATATCAATCCTACAGCCCCAGCATTTT.

The chain uses TRBV30 and TRBJ2-5, with 8 positions matching TRBD1. Germline V gene lookup returns CDR1 GTSNPN and CDR2 SVGIG (reference sequence). The CDR3 runs 15 residues. With 3 bases clipped from V and 1 base from J, the junction kept 7 bases outside the gene matches. The CDR3 sequence is CAWRETGDTQETQYF. The DNA of the CDR3 is TGTGCCTGGAGGGAGACAGGGGACACCCAAGAGACCCAGTACTTC.

The V and J genes are TRBV12-3 or TRBV12-4 and TRBJ1-2; a possible D gene is TRBD1 (6 bases). The CDR3 extends over 12 amino acids. The ends were cut back, 5 bases at V and 9 bases at J, with 13 bases in the middle. The CDR3 DNA sequence: TGTGCCAGCAGTCCAGGGGACATGCGCTACACCTTC. It yields the protein CASSPGDMRYTF.

V and J are TRBV30 and TRBJ2-7; TRBD1 aligns across 7 bases. This CDR3 has 12 amino acids. CDR1 is GTSNPN and CDR2 is SVGIG in the germline V gene (reference sequence). Germline trimming cut 0 bases from V and 5 bases from J; bases unmatched to any gene: 1. For the CDR3, the DNA is TGTGCCTGGAGTGTAGGGGGCGACGAGCAGTACTTC. It specifies CAWSVGGDEQYF.

The rearrangement uses TRBV3-1 (or the pseudogene TRBV3-2) and TRBJ1-3; unclear D gene. V gave up 1 base and J gave up 0 bases, with 7 bases separating them. CDR1 LGHDT and CDR2 YNNKEL come from the germline V gene (reference sequence). The CDR3 totals 15 residues. CDR3 residues: CASSQVLSSGNTIYF. As DNA, the CDR3 is TGTGCCAGCAGCCAAGTTCTGAGCTCTGGAAACACCATATATTTT.

This rearrangement joins TRBV7-2 to TRBJ1-1; D is undetermined. Per germline, CDR1 SGHTA and CDR2 FQGNSA. Trimming took off 4 bases at V and 3 bases at J, with 15 bases between the two ends. The CDR3 is 15 residues long. CDR3 protein: CASSSRGIEYTEAFF. CDR3 sequence (DNA): TGTGCCAGCAGCTCTCGCGGGATTGAGTACACTGAAGCTTTCTTT. The full variable domain, rest sourced from reference TRBV7-2 and TRBJ1-1, is GAGVSQSPSNKVTEKGKDVELRCDPISGHTALYWYRQSLGQGLEFLIYFQGNSAPDKSGLPSDRFSAERTGGSVSTLTIQRTQQEDSAVYLCASSSRGIEYTEAFFGQGTRLTVV.

V and J are TRBV7-9 and TRBJ2-5; no clear D gene. The CDR3 is 14 residues long. The germline V gene encodes CDR1 SEHNR and CDR2 FQNEAQ (reference sequence). The germline V and J ends were trimmed by 5 bases and 0 bases, with 10 bases remaining between them. The CDR3: CASSPTGYQETQYF. The DNA for the CDR3 is TGTGCCAGCAGCCCCACCGGGTACCAAGAGACCCAGTACTTC.

This rearrangement joins TRBV12-3 or TRBV12-4 to TRBJ1-1; D gene unclear. V was shortened by 3 bases and J by 1 base, with 6 bases between the two germline ends. The CDR3 is made up of 13 amino acids. This CDR3 is CASSFTANTEAFF. CDR3 bases: TGTGCCAGCAGTTTCACCGCGAACACTGAAGCTTTCTTT.

V and J are TRBV5-1 and TRBJ2-1, with 7 nucleotides matching TRBD1. There are 14 residues in the CDR3. The V gene's germline CDR1 is SGHRS and CDR2 YFSETQ. After removal of 4 bases from V and 4 bases from J, the junction contained 5 bases not matched to a gene. The CDR3 nucleotides read TGCGCCAGCAGCCGGGACAGAAAATACAATGAGCAGTTCTTC. It codes for CASSRDRKYNEQFF. The complete variable domain, with remaining parts taken from reference TRBV5-1 and TRBJ2-1, reads KAGVTQTPRYLIKTRGQQVTLSCSPISGHRSVSWYQQTPGQGLQFLFEYFSETQRNKGNFPGRFSGRQFSNSRSEMNVSTLELGDSALYLCASSRDRKYNEQFFGPGTRLTVL.

V and J are TRBV7-9 and TRBJ2-3; D not resolved. Trimming took 2 bases from V and 2 from J, leaving 8 bases between them. From germline, CDR1 is SEHNR and CDR2 FQNEAQ (reference sequence). This CDR3 has 14 amino acids. CDR3 in amino acids: CASSLRVATDTQYF. The CDR3 DNA reads TGTGCCAGCAGCTTACGGGTTGCCACAGATACGCAGTATTTT.

V gene TRBV4-3 combines with J gene TRBJ2-1, with 9 nucleotides matching TRBD1. The V gene's germline CDR1 is LGHNA and CDR2 YSLEER. The CDR3 consists of 16 residues. V trimming: 4 bases; J trimming: 5 bases; junction bases outside the gene matches: 9. Written as DNA, the CDR3 is TGCGCCAGCAGCCCGGGTATGGGACAGGGTCACAATGAGCAGTTCTTC. This translates into CASSPGMGQGHNEQFF.

The gene calls are TRBV29-1 and TRBJ1-1; possible D gene TRBD1, 6 bases. Germline lookup yields CDR1 SQVTM and CDR2 ANQGSEA. V was shortened by 7 bases and J by 5 bases, with 17 bases between the two germline ends. The CDR3 loop spans 13 amino acids. The CDR3 coding sequence is TGCAGCGCCCCCCGGGGGGCAGAAACTGAAGCTTTCTTT. Translated, it gives CSAPRGAETEAFF.

This chain connects TRBV6-6 to TRBJ1-4; no clear D gene. Germline assignment: CDR1 MNHNY and CDR2 SVGAGI (reference sequence). The V end lost 6 bases, the J end lost 5 bases, and 16 bases lay between the germline ends. The CDR3 extends over 15 amino acids. CDR3 in DNA: TGTGCCAGCAGCCACGGGTTGGACGCCAATGAAAAACTGTTTTTT. Translating gives CASSHGLDANEKLFF.